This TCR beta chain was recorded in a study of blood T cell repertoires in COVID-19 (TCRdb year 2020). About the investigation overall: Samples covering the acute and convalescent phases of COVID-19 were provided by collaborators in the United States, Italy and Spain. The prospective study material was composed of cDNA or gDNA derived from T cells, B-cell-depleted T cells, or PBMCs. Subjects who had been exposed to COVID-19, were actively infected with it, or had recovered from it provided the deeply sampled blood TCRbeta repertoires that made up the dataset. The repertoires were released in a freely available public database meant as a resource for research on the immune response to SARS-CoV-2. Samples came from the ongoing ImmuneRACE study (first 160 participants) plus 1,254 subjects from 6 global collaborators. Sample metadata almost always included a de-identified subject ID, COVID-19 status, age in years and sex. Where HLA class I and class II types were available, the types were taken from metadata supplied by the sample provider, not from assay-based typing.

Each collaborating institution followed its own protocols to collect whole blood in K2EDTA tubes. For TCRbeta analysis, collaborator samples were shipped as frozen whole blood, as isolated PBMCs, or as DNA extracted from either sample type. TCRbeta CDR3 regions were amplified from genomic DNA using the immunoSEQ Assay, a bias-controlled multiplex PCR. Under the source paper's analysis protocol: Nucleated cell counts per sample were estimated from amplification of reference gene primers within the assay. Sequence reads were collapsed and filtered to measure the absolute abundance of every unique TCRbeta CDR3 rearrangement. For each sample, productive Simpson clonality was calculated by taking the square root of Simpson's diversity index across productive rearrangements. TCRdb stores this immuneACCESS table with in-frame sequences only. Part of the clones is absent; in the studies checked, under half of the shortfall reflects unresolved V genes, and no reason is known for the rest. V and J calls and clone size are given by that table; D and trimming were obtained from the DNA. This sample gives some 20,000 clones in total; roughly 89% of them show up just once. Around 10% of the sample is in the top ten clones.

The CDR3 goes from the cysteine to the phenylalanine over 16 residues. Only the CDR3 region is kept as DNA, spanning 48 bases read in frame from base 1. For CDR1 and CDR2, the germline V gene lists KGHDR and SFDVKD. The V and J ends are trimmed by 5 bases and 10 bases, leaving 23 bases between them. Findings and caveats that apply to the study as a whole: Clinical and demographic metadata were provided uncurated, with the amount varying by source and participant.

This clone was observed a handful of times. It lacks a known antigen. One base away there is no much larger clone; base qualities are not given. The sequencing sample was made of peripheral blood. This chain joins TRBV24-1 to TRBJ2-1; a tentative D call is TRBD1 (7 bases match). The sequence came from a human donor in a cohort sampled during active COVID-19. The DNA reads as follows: TGTGCCACCAGTGTTCCCAGGGGGGACTCCTTAGGGGAGCAGTTCTTC. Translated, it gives CATSVPRGDSLGEQFF.